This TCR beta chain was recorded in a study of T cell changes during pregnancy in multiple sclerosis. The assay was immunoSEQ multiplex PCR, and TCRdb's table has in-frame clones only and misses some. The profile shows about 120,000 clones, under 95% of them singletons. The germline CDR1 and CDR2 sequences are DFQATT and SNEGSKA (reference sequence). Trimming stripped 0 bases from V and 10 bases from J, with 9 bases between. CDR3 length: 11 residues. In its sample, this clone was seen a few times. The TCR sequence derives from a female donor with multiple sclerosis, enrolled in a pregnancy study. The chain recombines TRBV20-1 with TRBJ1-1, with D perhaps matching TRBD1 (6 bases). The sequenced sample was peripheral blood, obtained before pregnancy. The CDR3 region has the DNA TGCAGTGCTAGAGATCGGACAGTAGCTTTCTTT. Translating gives CSARDRTVAFF.